One and the same sample provided the 15 T cell receptor beta chains below, sequenced in a study of blood T cell repertoires in COVID-19 (TCRdb year 2020). Library creation used the immunoSEQ multiplex PCR assay. TCRdb holds this immuneACCESS table with in-frame rearrangements only. Some clones are missing; in checked studies, unresolved V genes explain under half, and the rest has no known cause. This sample is represented by fewer than 450,000 clones; roughly 91% of them were singletons. Clones ranked in the top ten supply 0.9% to 1.5% of the sample. Sequenced sample: PBMCs or T cells enriched from blood (not recorded which). The receptors here all came from a woman under 30 who had recovered from COVID-19.

This clone was seen a few times. V and J are TRBV27 and TRBJ1-2, with 9 bases lining up with TRBD1. CDR1 is MNHEY, CDR2 SMNVEV, per germline (reference sequence). With 4 bases clipped from V and 6 bases from J, the junction kept 3 bases outside the gene matches. CDR3 length: 13 amino acids. The CDR3: CASSSGQGNGYTF. In nucleotides, the CDR3 is TGTGCCAGCAGTTCCGGACAGGGGAATGGCTACACCTTC.

The chain is built from TRBV9 and TRBJ2-3; 7 bases line up with TRBD1. CDR1 is SGDLS and CDR2 is YYNGEE in the germline V gene. The J segment lost 2 bases and the V segment lost 0 bases, leaving 6 bases of the junction unmatched. CDR3 size: 16 residues. CDR3 region: CASSVVGQQFTDTQYF. Written as DNA, the CDR3 is TGTGCCAGCAGCGTAGTGGGACAGCAATTCACAGATACGCAGTATTTT.

The chain combines TRBV30 with TRBJ1-1; D not resolved. The length of the CDR3 is 14 residues. Germline values: CDR1 GTSNPN, CDR2 SVGIG (reference sequence). Trimming left V 0 bases short and J 3 bases short, with 11 bases between. This CDR3 reads CAWSVPHTYTEAFF. The CDR3 DNA sequence: TGTGCCTGGAGTGTACCGCACACATACACTGAAGCTTTCTTT.

This clone was counted between two and nine times. The chain couples TRBV14 to TRBJ1-4; D is possibly TRBD1 (6 bases). Trimming cost V 4 bases and J 4 bases, with 16 bases left between them. Germline CDR1 reads SGHDN; CDR2 reads FVKESK. The CDR3 extends over 16 amino acids. The CDR3 nucleotides are TGTGCCAGCAGCCGCATGAACGGGACAATTAATGAAAAACTGTTTTTT. This codes for CASSRMNGTINEKLFF.

The chain carries TRBV6-5 and TRBJ2-1; 10 bases match TRBD1. Trimming cost V 6 bases and J 4 bases; bases outside gene matches: 6. Germline lookup yields CDR1 MNHEY and CDR2 SVGAGI. There are 15 residues in the CDR3. Here the CDR3 DNA reads TGTGCCAGCAGAAAAGACAGGGGGCCTTACAATGAGCAGTTCTTC. Translating it yields CASRKDRGPYNEQFF.

This chain links TRBV11-2 with TRBJ2-1; perhaps TRBD2 as D (6 bases). V gave up 4 bases and J gave up 4 bases, with 11 bases separating them. Germline V gene lookup returns CDR1 SGHAT and CDR2 FQNNGV. The CDR3 extends over 14 amino acids. For the CDR3, the DNA is TGTGCCAGCAGCTCGGGAGCTAAGTACAATGAGCAGTTCTTC. Protein: CASSSGAKYNEQFF.

This clone was seen a single time. The genes are TRBV5-1 and TRBJ1-6; 7 bases map to TRBD1. V gave up 1 base and J gave up 7 bases; unmatched junction bases: 2. Germline lookup yields CDR1 SGHRS and CDR2 YFSETQ. This CDR3 has 14 amino acids. The CDR3 DNA follows: TGCGCCAGCAGCTTGACAGGGGAGAATTCACCCCTCCACTTT. Translated: CASSLTGENSPLHF.

The rearrangement joins TRBV4-3 to TRBJ2-1; D ambiguous. V gave up 0 bases and J gave up 8 bases, with 17 bases separating them. The length of the CDR3 is 16 residues. Germline V gives CDR1 LGHNA, CDR2 YSLEER. The CDR3: CASSQDRSRSADEQFF. DNA of the CDR3: TGCGCCAGCAGCCAAGATCGGAGCCGCTCGGCGGATGAGCAGTTCTTC.

This clone was recorded a few times. The rearrangement uses TRBV6-5 and TRBJ1-5; TRBD1 aligns across 8 bases. V dropped 6 bases and J dropped 7; count of bases not matched to a gene: 8. Germline-derived CDR1 and CDR2 are MNHEY and SVGAGI. This CDR3 region has 14 residues. The DNA for the CDR3 is TGTGCCAGCAGGGGGGACAGGCTGTGGCAGCCCCAGCATTTT. Amino acids: CASRGDRLWQPQHF.

The chain couples TRBV7-9 to TRBJ1-1; possible D gene TRBD1, 5 bases. The CDR3 length is 14 residues. Deletions cut 5 bases from V and 1 base from J, with 11 bases between. Germline V gene sequence: CDR1 SEHNR, CDR2 FQNEAQ (reference sequence). The chain's CDR3 is CASSADTENTEAFF. The CDR3 bases are TGTGCCAGCAGCGCGGACACCGAGAACACTGAAGCTTTCTTT.

J is TRBJ1-1 and V is TRBV9; unclear D gene. The V and J ends lost 6 bases and 0 bases respectively, with 12 bases between them. The CDR3 is 14 residues long. The germline CDR1 and CDR2 sequences are SGDLS and YYNGEE. CDR3 sequence (DNA): TGTGCCAGCAATCGGGGAAACATGAACACTGAAGCTTTCTTT. Protein sequence: CASNRGNMNTEAFF.

The chain recombines TRBV7-2 with TRBJ2-1, with unresolved D. CDR1 is SGHTA and CDR2 is FQGNSA in the germline V gene. CDR3 length equals 15 residues. V gave up 5 bases and J gave up 3 bases, with 14 bases separating them. Here the CDR3 reads CASSLTNLRYNEQFF. CDR3 coding DNA: TGTGCCAGCAGCCTTACTAATCTTCGCTACAATGAGCAGTTCTTC.

The chain links TRBV19 to TRBJ2-7; 9 bases fit TRBD1. V was clipped by 3 bases and J by 4 bases; unmatched bases: 7. The CDR3 sequence is 15 residues long. In germline, CDR1 is LNHDA, CDR2 SQIVND (reference sequence). CDR3 DNA sequence: TGTGCCAGTAGTATGATCCCGGGACAGGGTTACGAGCAGTACTTC. Translation: CASSMIPGQGYEQYF.

This sequence joins TRBV28 and TRBJ1-2, with D perhaps TRBD1 (5 bases). V lost 6 bases and J 4 bases, leaving 12 bases between the germline ends. This CDR3 has 13 residues. Germline V CDR1 and CDR2: MDHEN, SYDVKM. The CDR3 sequence: CASSQQALYGYTF. CDR3 in DNA: TGTGCCAGCAGCCAACAGGCCCTCTATGGCTACACCTTC.

The chain is built from TRBV6-5 and TRBJ2-7, with 7 bases fitting TRBD2. Unmatched junction bases numbered 9, after V lost 5 bases and J lost 5 bases. The CDR3 is 14 amino acids. Germline V gene lookup returns CDR1 MNHEY and CDR2 SVGAGI. CDR3 DNA sequence: TGTGCCAGCAGTCAACTAGCGCAAGGGCACGAGCAGTACTTC. Translated, it gives CASSQLAQGHEQYF.